This T cell receptor (beta chain) is drawn from a study of T cell clones after liver transplantation. The V segment lost 6 bases and the J segment 1 base; nucleotides outside the gene matches: 7. Germline CDR1 and CDR2: SGHTA and FQGNSA. The CDR3 runs 15 residues. Sequencing was performed with immunoSEQ multiplex PCR; in TCRdb, only in-frame clones are kept and a portion is missing. The data show around 100,000 clones, with 75% to 85% seen just once and approximately 0.99% held by the top ten. This chain links TRBV7-2 with TRBJ2-7, with TRBD1 identical over 9 bases. The source material was CD4+ T cells from blood, sampled before liver transplant. The clonotype originates from a human donor who received a liver transplant. As DNA, the CDR3 is TGTGCCAGCAGGTTAACAGGGGGCGCATCCTACGAGCAGTACTTC. Its protein product is CASRLTGGASYEQYF.